The rows below give T cell receptor beta chains drawn from one sample of a study of regulatory T cells in long-lasting Graves disease. TCRdb itself ran the multiplex PCR reads through MiXCR, one entry per CDR3 protein. The sample lists 550,000 to 700,000 distinct CDR3 sequences; roughly a sixth were seen once. This sample also appeared in a second study, on T cells in Graves' hyperthyroidism and ophthalmopathy.

This specimen was peripheral blood mononuclear cells (PBMCs), taken at new diagnosis, from a patient treated with antithyroid drugs. Receptors were obtained from a man in his late teens or twenties with Graves disease. CDR3s include the opening cysteine and the closing phenylalanine or tryptophan. Each record gives: clone size, D gene, J gene, V gene, CDR3 DNA, CDR3 protein. D genes are given only for firm matches. Size values are once, few and many counts, or a class for expanded clones, and some rows have none.

>many|.|TRBJ1-1|TRBV5-1
TGCGCCAGCAGCTTGGTGTGGACATCGAACACTGAAGCTTTCTTT
CASSLVWTSNTEAFF
>many|.|TRBJ2-3|TRBV2
TGTGCCAGCAGTAAGGCGCGCCCCCCCACAGATACGCAGTATTTT
CASSKARPPTDTQYF
>many|.|TRBJ2-7|TRBV29-1
TGCAGCGTTGAAGGGCAGGGGGGAAGCTCCTACGAGCAGTACTTC
CSVEGQGGSSYEQYF
>few|.|TRBJ1-4|TRBV19
TGTGCCAGTAGTACGGGGACACAGAATGAAAAACTGTTTTTT
CASSTGTQNEKLFF
>many|.|TRBJ2-3|TRBV2
TGTGCCAGCAGTAGGGACGTTGCAGATACGCAGTATTTT
CASSRDVADTQYF
>many|.|TRBJ2-7|TRBV5-1
TGCGCCAGCAGCTTGATGGGGATGTACGAGCAGTACTTC
CASSLMGMYEQYF
>many|TRBD1|TRBJ1-2|TRBV7-2
TGTGCCAGCAGCTTAGGACAGGGGGCATTTGGCTACACCTTC
CASSLGQGAFGYTF
>.|TRBD2|TRBJ2-3|TRBV4-2
TGTGCCAGCAGCCTTTCTAGCGGCTTCACAGATACGCAGTATTTT
CASSLSSGFTDTQYF
>.|TRBD1|TRBJ2-1|TRBV20-1
TGCAGTGCTAGAGATGACAGGGGGGGGAATGAGCAGTTCTTC
CSARDDRGGNEQFF
>few|.|TRBJ1-1|TRBV13
TGTGCCAGCAGGGTTAAATTAGGGGGCACTGAAGCTTTCTTT
CASRVKLGGTEAFF
>many|.|TRBJ1-5|TRBV6-1
TGTGCCAGCAGTGTCATTCGTATACCTTATAGCAATCAGCCCCAGCATTTT
CASSVIRIPYSNQPQHF
>many|TRBD1|TRBJ1-2|TRBV30
TGTGCCTGGAGTGCACCGGACAGGGCCCGTGGCTACACCTTC
CAWSAPDRARGYTF
>many|.|TRBJ1-5|TRBV5-8
TGTGCCAGCAGCTACAAGACAGCTTCCAATCAGCCCCAGCATTTT
CASSYKTASNQPQHF
>.|.|TRBJ2-1|TRBV4-2
TGTGCCAGCAGCCAAGAAACTAGCCTTGACAATGAGCAGTTCTTC
CASSQETSLDNEQFF
>many|.|TRBJ2-3|TRBV2
TGTGCCAGCAGACTGCGGGGTCGGGGGCCAGATACGCAGTATTTT
CASRLRGRGPDTQYF
>many|.|TRBJ1-2|TRBV30
TGTGCCTGGAGTGTAGATACCAGGACAAGGATTTCCTATGGCTACACCTTC
CAWSVDTRTRISYGYTF
>few|TRBD1|TRBJ1-1|TRBV5-1
TGCGCCAGCAGCTTATCAGGGGGCGGCTCGGCTTTCTTT
CASSLSGGGSAFF
>many|.|TRBJ1-2|TRBV15
TGTGCCACCAGCAGGGGACGGGACTATGGCTACACCTTC
CATSRGRDYGYTF
>.|.|TRBJ2-1|TRBV10-2
TGCGCCAGCAGTGAGTCGACGTTAGTACCGAGGGGCAATGAGCAGTTCTTC
CASSESTLVPRGNEQFF
>many|TRBD2|TRBJ2-5|TRBV6-1
TGTGCCAGCAGACAAAATAGCGGGAGATACGAGACCCAGTACTTC
CASRQNSGRYETQYF
>many|.|TRBJ2-3|TRBV7-3
TGTGCCAGCAGCTTATTAGGTCAGAGCACAGATACGCAGTATTTT
CASSLLGQSTDTQYF
>.|TRBD2|TRBJ2-7|TRBV2
TGTGCCAGCAGAGAGGTTAGCGGGGGGGAGCAGTACTTC
CASREVSGGEQYF
>.|.|TRBJ2-7|TRBV6-1
TGTGCCAGCGATACTACTTACGAGCAGTACTTC
CASDTTYEQYF
>few|.|TRBJ2-4|TRBV9
TGTGCCAGCAGCGTAGGTCTCGGACTAAACATTCAGTACTTC
CASSVGLGLNIQYF
>.|.|TRBJ1-5|TRBV20-1
TGCAGTGCACACCACTCCGGGCCCAGCCGGCCCCAGCATTTT
CSAHHSGPSRPQHF
>few|TRBD1|TRBJ1-3|TRBV27
TGTGCCAGCGGCCGCGGACAGGGGATAAACACCATATATTTT
CASGRGQGINTIYF
>many|TRBD2|TRBJ2-7|TRBV5-1
TGCGCCAGCACGCCGAGCGGGAAGACCTACGAGCAGTACTTC
CASTPSGKTYEQYF
>many|.|TRBJ2-7|TRBV3-1
TGTGCCAGCAGCCGGGGACTGGGATACGAGCAGTACTTC
CASSRGLGYEQYF
>many|.|TRBJ2-1|TRBV7-3
TGTGCCAGCAGCTGGGGGGTGGGGCCGTCCTACAATGAGCAGTTCTTC
CASSWGVGPSYNEQFF
>many|.|TRBJ1-1|TRBV30
TGTGCCTGGTCGTTGCTAGTAACGGGGAACACTGAAGCTTTCTTT
CAWSLLVTGNTEAFF
>many|TRBD2|TRBJ2-3|TRBV20-1
TGCAGTGCTAGGTTGGCGGGAGGGTCCACAGATACGCAGTATTTT
CSARLAGGSTDTQYF
>.|TRBD1|TRBJ1-4|TRBV10-3
TGTGCCATCAGTGAGTCCACCGGGACAGTAGTTGCAACTAATGAAAAACTGTTTTTT
CAISESTGTVVATNEKLFF
>many|.|TRBJ2-5|TRBV11-2
TGTGCCAGCAGCTTCCCCACAGGGCTGACCCAGTACTTC
CASSFPTGLTQYF
>.|.|TRBJ1-5|TRBV20-1
TGCAGTGCTAGTGCCAGTCTTAGCAATCAGCCCCAGCATTTT
CSASASLSNQPQHF
>many|.|TRBJ2-7|TRBV7-8
TGTGCCAGCAGCTTAGGCCGACTAGCAAGGGAGACAGGGGTAGGGTACGAGCAGTACTTC
CASSLGRLARETGVGYEQYF
>.|.|TRBJ2-7|TRBV5-5
TGTGCCAGCACCCCCACCGTATACGCACTCGAGCAGTACTTC
CASTPTVYALEQYF
>many|.|TRBJ1-2|TRBV27
TGTGCCAGCAGTGATAATCAGGGTGACTATGGCTACACCTTC
CASSDNQGDYGYTF
>.|TRBD2|TRBJ2-7|TRBV7-2
TGTGCCAGCAGCTTAGCGCGGACTAGCGGTATCTACGAGCAGTACTTC
CASSLARTSGIYEQYF
>.|TRBD1|TRBJ2-6|TRBV4-1
TGCGCCAGCAGCCAAGATCACGGACAGGGGTTCTCTGGGGCCAACGTCCTGACTTTC
CASSQDHGQGFSGANVLTF
>many|.|TRBJ2-3|TRBV15
TGTGCCGTGGGGGTAGCAGATACGCAGTATTTT
CAVGVADTQYF
>many|.|TRBJ2-3|TRBV5-1
TGCGCCAGCAGCACACAAGCCGGGACGGTGACAGATACGCAGTATTTT
CASSTQAGTVTDTQYF
>few|.|TRBJ2-5|TRBV27
TGTGCCAGCATTTCGAGGAACCTCCAAGAGACCCAGTACTTC
CASISRNLQETQYF
>few|.|TRBJ1-6|TRBV7-3
TGTGCCAGCAGCGACCAAGGGGGGAATAATTCACCCCTCCACTTT
CASSDQGGNNSPLHF
>.|TRBD2|TRBJ2-2|TRBV3-1
TGTGCCAGCAGCCAAGTCTCACTAGCGGGAGGGAACGGGGAGCTGTTTTTT
CASSQVSLAGGNGELFF
>.|.|TRBJ1-1|TRBV10-3
TGTGCCATCAGTGAAGTTCAGGGCCCCACTGAAGCTTTCTTT
CAISEVQGPTEAFF
>many|.|TRBJ2-1|TRBV29-1
TGCAGCGTTGGCGGTGTTGGCAATGAGCAGTTCTTC
CSVGGVGNEQFF
>many|.|TRBJ2-1|TRBV5-1
TGCGCCAGCAGTAACTCGAACAATGAGCAGTTCTTC
CASSNSNNEQFF